The 16 T cell receptor beta chains below all came from one sample that was sequenced in a study of blood T cell repertoires in COVID-19. Some clones are missing from TCRdb's copy, which holds only in-frame ones; the method was immunoSEQ multiplex PCR. The repertoire has about 140,000 clones, 75% to 85% of them found once; the top ten carry 5%. Sequencing used peripheral blood. All receptors come from a woman in her forties or fifties with acute or convalescent COVID-19.

The chain couples TRBV6-5 to TRBJ2-5, with TRBD2 matching 7 bases. This CDR3 is built from 14 residues. The germline CDR1 and CDR2 sequences are MNHEY and SVGAGI. Unmatched junction bases numbered 11, after V lost 8 bases and J lost 5 bases. The DNA of the CDR3 is TGTGCCAGCCTGTCTCTAGCGGCGGCGGAGACCCAGTACTTC. It translates to CASLSLAAAETQYF.

This clone came up a few times. V is TRBV7-6 and J is TRBJ2-7; 8 nucleotides align to TRBD2. CDR3 length: 13 residues. The V segment lost 2 bases and the J segment 5 bases; nucleotides outside the gene matches: 2. Germline values: CDR1 SGHVS, CDR2 FNYEAQ. The CDR3 loop is CASSLLGGDEQYF. The CDR3 DNA is TGTGCCAGCAGCTTACTCGGGGGGGACGAGCAGTACTTC.

This clone has a single count. The gene calls are TRBV4-3 and TRBJ2-3; perhaps TRBD2 as D (5 bases). The germline CDR1 and CDR2 sequences are LGHNA and YSLEER. Trimming took 4 bases from V and 4 from J, leaving 18 bases between them. This CDR3 has 16 residues. The CDR3 protein is CASSPHDYTGPDTQYF. The DNA of the CDR3 is TGCGCCAGCAGCCCACACGACTATACGGGCCCAGATACGCAGTATTTT.

The chain is built from TRBV9 and TRBJ2-3; the D gene is possibly TRBD1 (5 bases). The CDR3 length is 15 residues. The V end lost 3 bases, the J end lost 2 bases, and 13 bases lay between the germline ends. Germline V lookup: CDR1 SGDLS, CDR2 YYNGEE. DNA for the CDR3: TGTGCCAGCAGCGGGGGCTTCATGGTCACAGATACGCAGTATTTT. Translated: CASSGGFMVTDTQYF. Drawing the rest from reference TRBV9 and TRBJ2-3, the complete variable domain is DSGVTQTPKHLITATGQRVTLRCSPRSGDLSVYWYQQSLDQGLQFLIQYYNGEERAKGNILERFSAQQFPDLHSELNLSSLELGDSALYFCASSGGFMVTDTQYFGPGTRLTVL.

This clone has more than one count but fewer than ten. This chain links TRBV5-1 with TRBJ2-7; 9 positions match TRBD2. CDR3 size: 14 residues. J gave up 1 base and V 3 bases, and 2 bases lay outside the gene matches. The germline gives CDR1 SGHRS, CDR2 YFSETQ. The DNA for the CDR3 is TGCGCCAGCAGCTCCACTAGCGGGTCCTACGAGCAGTACTTC. This translates into CASSSTSGSYEQYF. Looking up the rest from reference TRBV5-1 and TRBJ2-7 gives the full variable domain: KAGVTQTPRYLIKTRGQQVTLSCSPISGHRSVSWYQQTPGQGLQFLFEYFSETQRNKGNFPGRFSGRQFSNSRSEMNVSTLELGDSALYLCASSSTSGSYEQYFGPGTRLTVT.

Notes on this clone: At one of its ends the junction is not consistent with the germline gene, which may arise from a read error. The chain is built from TRBV12-3 or TRBV12-4 and TRBJ2-7, with D possibly TRBD2 on 5 matching bases. CDR3 length: 12 amino acids. In nucleotides, the CDR3 is TGTGCCAGCAGTCGGGATTCCTCCGAGCAGTACTTC. Its protein product is CASSRDSSEQYF.

This clone was picked up a small number of times. This CDR3 reads CASGNSGGYEQYF. The CDR3 DNA reads TGTGCCAGCGGGAATAGCGGGGGATACGAGCAGTACTTC. The chain links TRBV6-6 to TRBJ2-7; 9 bases fit TRBD2. The CDR3 is made up of 13 amino acids. V trimming: 8 bases; J trimming: 4 bases; junction bases outside the gene matches: 6. Germline V gene sequence: CDR1 MNHNY, CDR2 SVGAGI (reference sequence).

The genes are TRBV11-3 and TRBJ1-1, with 8 bases identical to TRBD1. The germline CDR1 and CDR2 sequences are SGHNT and YENEEA. J lost 10 bases, V lost 4 bases, and 8 bases had no gene match. The CDR3 has 13 residues. The CDR3 DNA reads TGTGCCAGCAGCTCCAGGACAGGGTCAGGAGCTTTCTTT. Its translation: CASSSRTGSGAFF.

This CDR3 is CASSFLAGGPGGELFF. The CDR3 region has the DNA TGTGCCAGCAGCTTTCTAGCGGGGGGGCCTGGCGGGGAGCTGTTTTTT. The chain is built from TRBV7-2 and TRBJ2-2; 12 bases map to TRBD2. Looked up from germline, CDR1 is SGHTA and CDR2 is FQGNSA. The trim removed 3 bases at V and 7 bases at J, leaving 6 bases unmatched. This CDR3 has 16 amino acids. The variable domain in full, completed from reference TRBV7-2 and TRBJ2-2, reads GAGVSQSPSNKVTEKGKDVELRCDPISGHTALYWYRQSLGQGLEFLIYFQGNSAPDKSGLPSDRFSAERTGGSVSTLTIQRTQQEDSAVYLCASSFLAGGPGGELFFGEGSRLTVL.

The chain combines TRBV2 with TRBJ1-2; D possibly corresponds to TRBD1 (6 bases). The CDR3 has 11 residues. V lost 3 bases and J 11 bases, leaving 10 bases between the germline ends. From germline, CDR1 is SNHLY and CDR2 FYNNEI. This chain's CDR3 is CASSDPGVYTF. CDR3 DNA: TGTGCCAGCAGTGATCCAGGGGTTTACACCTTC.

The chain is built from TRBV27 and TRBJ2-1; TRBD2 matches at 7 bases. The V gene's germline CDR1 is MNHEY and CDR2 SMNVEV (reference sequence). With V trimmed by 2 bases and J by 7 bases, 5 bases remained unmatched. The CDR3 has 14 amino acids. CDR3 sequence (DNA): TGTGCCAGCAGTTTAGGGACTACGAATAATGAGCAGTTCTTC. Protein sequence: CASSLGTTNNEQFF.

The chain joins TRBV13 to TRBJ1-1; D is unresolved. Trimming took off 5 bases at V and 3 bases at J, with 10 bases between the two ends. Germline assignment: CDR1 PRHDT and CDR2 FYEKMQ (reference sequence). CDR3 length: 13 amino acids. CDR3 protein: CASSALEYTEAFF. The CDR3 coding sequence is TGTGCCAGCAGCGCCTTGGAGTACACTGAAGCTTTCTTT.

This chain links TRBV14 with TRBJ1-2; D ambiguous. V was clipped by 0 bases and J by 4 bases, with 6 bases between them. This CDR3 spans 13 amino acids. Germline assignment: CDR1 SGHDN and CDR2 FVKESK. The CDR3 reads CASSQDPFYGYTF. In DNA, the CDR3 is TGTGCCAGCAGCCAAGATCCGTTCTATGGCTACACCTTC.

The rearrangement uses TRBV18 and TRBJ1-2; a possible D gene is TRBD1 (5 bases). Germline lookup yields CDR1 KGHSH and CDR2 LQKENI. The length of the CDR3 is 15 residues. Trimming removed 0 bases at V and 8 bases at J, with 16 bases between. The CDR3 is CASSPPAGVFEGYTF. CDR3 in DNA: TGTGCCAGCTCACCACCCGCGGGGGTCTTCGAGGGCTACACCTTC.

This chain links TRBV6-5 with TRBJ1-1; maybe TRBD1 (5 bases). Per the germline V gene, CDR1 is MNHEY and CDR2 is SVGAGI. V was clipped by 8 bases and J by 3 bases, with 19 bases between them. The CDR3 sequence is 15 residues long. The CDR3 DNA is TGTGCCAGCTCCCGAGGACGGGGGAAGGACACTGAAGCTTTCTTT. As protein: CASSRGRGKDTEAFF.

The rearrangement joins TRBV7-9 to TRBJ2-7; D gene ambiguous. Trimming left V 1 base short and J 6 bases short, with 4 bases between. Germline-derived CDR1 and CDR2 are SEHNR and FQNEAQ (reference sequence). This CDR3 spans 11 amino acids. The CDR3 protein is CASSLVLEQYF. The CDR3 bases are TGTGCCAGCAGCTTAGTTCTCGAGCAGTACTTC.